This entry describes one T cell receptor (beta chain). TCRdb's table, derived via immunoSEQ multiplex PCR, lists solely in-frame clones and lacks some. Here the sample spans roughly 160,000 clones, roughly 86% being singletons. The CDR3 is made up of 16 amino acids. Germline assignment: CDR1 SGHRS and CDR2 YFSETQ. V was pared by 0 bases and J by 5 bases, with 18 bases between. Enrollment of patients from Seattle took place during active infection, with longitudinal follow-up. The sample is drawn from a study of blood T cell repertoires in COVID-19. Overall study context: Samples taken during acute and convalescent COVID-19 were collected in the United States, Italy and Spain.

The V call is TRBV5-1, the J call TRBJ2-7; the D gene is possibly TRBD1 (5 bases). The TCR comes from a woman older than 75 with COVID-19, enrolled during active disease. Material: peripheral blood. The CDR3: CASSLEGSTGRNEQYF. CDR3 nucleotides: TGCGCCAGCAGCTTGGAGGGGTCGACCGGCAGGAACGAGCAGTACTTC.